The following is a T cell receptor (beta chain) sequence with its context. Carried by the TCR beta cDNA libraries were unique molecular identifiers. Using its own MiXCR run on the PCR reads, TCRdb lists one record per CDR3 protein. There are more than 500,000 distinct CDR3 sequences in the sample; 30% to 40% occur only once, and less than 6% lies in the top ten. The sample is drawn from a study of post-analysis software for immune sequencing data. The receptor was derived from a girl between 2 and 17 years old with multiple sclerosis. Sequences were obtained from blood.

The CDR3 spells CASSGRGAANEQFF. In DNA, the CDR3 is TGTGCCAGCAGCGGTAGGGGGGCGGCCAATGAGCAGTTCTTC. The chain combines TRBV7-2 with TRBJ2-1; D is possibly TRBD1 or TRBD2 (6 bases each). The CDR3 is 14 residues long. Trimming removed 5 bases at V and 6 bases at J, with 14 bases between. Germline V CDR1 and CDR2: SGHTA, FQGNSA.